Presented here are 9 T cell receptor beta chains from one specimen sequenced in a study of shared clonotypes between healthy human individuals. Naive CD8 cells lacked CD45RO, underwent positive selection for CCR7 and left out terminally differentiated effector memory CD45RA+ cells. Sequencing used immunoSEQ multiplex PCR; TCRdb keeps in-frame clones, though not all of them. The sample includes about 800,000 clones, about 96% of them seen just once. Material for sequencing was naive CD8+ T cells sorted from blood. The source of these receptors is a man younger than 40 in good health.

The chain has TRBV7-6 and TRBJ2-7; D call uncertain. V gave up 2 bases and J gave up 5 bases, with 13 bases separating them. CDR1 and CDR2 (germline): SGHVS, FNYEAQ. CDR3 length: 14 amino acids. CDR3 sequence reads: CASSLKIENDEQYF. CDR3 coding DNA: TGTGCCAGCAGCTTAAAAATAGAGAACGACGAGCAGTACTTC.

This chain connects TRBV11-2 to TRBJ2-1; TRBD1 is a possible D gene (5 bases). This CDR3 region has 16 residues. The V and J ends lost 5 bases and 7 bases respectively, with 21 bases between them. From germline, CDR1 is SGHAT and CDR2 FQNNGV. In DNA, the CDR3 is TGTGCCAGCAGCCCAAATCTATCACAGGATGAGAATGAGCAGTTCTTC. It translates to CASSPNLSQDENEQFF.

This chain connects TRBV13 to TRBJ1-5; a possible D gene is TRBD1 (5 bases). V shed 5 bases and J shed 7 bases, with 12 bases lying between them. Germline CDR1 is PRHDT and CDR2 is FYEKMQ (reference sequence). The CDR3 extends over 13 amino acids. The CDR3 here is CASSDGTAQPQHF. The CDR3 DNA sequence: TGTGCCAGCAGCGATGGGACTGCACAGCCCCAGCATTTT.

The rearrangement links TRBV5-6 to TRBJ2-7; 13 positions match TRBD2. CDR3 size: 18 residues. J gave up 0 bases and V 4 bases, and 10 bases lay outside the gene matches. Germline lookup yields CDR1 SGHDT and CDR2 YYEEEE. CDR3 protein: CASSPSGGTSGTSYEQYF. The CDR3, as DNA: TGTGCCAGCAGCCCTTCGGGGGGGACTAGCGGGACCTCCTACGAGCAGTACTTC.

J is TRBJ2-1 and V is TRBV4-3; TRBD2 matches 7 bases. The germline V gene encodes CDR1 LGHNA and CDR2 YSLEER. V lost 1 base and J lost 3; bases outside the gene matches: 12. This CDR3 has 18 residues. In nucleotides, the CDR3 is TGCGCCAGCAGCCAAGGGACTTTAGGGGCTAGCGGCTACAATGAGCAGTTCTTC. Amino acid sequence: CASSQGTLGASGYNEQFF.

The J gene is TRBJ2-7, the V gene TRBV19; D is perhaps TRBD1 (5 bases). V shed 7 bases and J shed 0 bases, with 13 bases lying between them. There are 14 residues in the CDR3. Germline CDR1 is LNHDA and CDR2 is SQIVND (reference sequence). The CDR3 DNA is TGTGCCAGTACGGACACCTCTTTCTCCTACGAGCAGTACTTC. Protein sequence: CASTDTSFSYEQYF.

Remarks on this clone: Other DNA sequences in the same sample also yield this CDR3. The rearrangement links TRBV29-1 to TRBJ2-7; possible D gene TRBD2, 6 bases. This CDR3 has 13 amino acids. From germline, CDR1 is SQVTM and CDR2 ANQGSEA. Trimming left V 3 bases short and J 0 bases short, with 9 bases between. The CDR3 reads CSVEGGNSYEQYF. The CDR3 nucleotides read TGCAGCGTTGAGGGAGGAAACTCCTACGAGCAGTACTTC.

This clone occurred once. J is TRBJ1-2 and V is TRBV18, with D perhaps TRBD1 (6 bases). Trimming took off 3 bases at V and 0 bases at J, with 17 bases between the two ends. The CDR3 loop spans 17 amino acids. The germline CDR1 and CDR2 sequences are KGHSH and LQKENI. As DNA, the CDR3 is TGTGCCAGCTCACCCCGCCCGGGACAACATTCTAACTATGGCTACACCTTC. Protein product: CASSPRPGQHSNYGYTF.

The chain recombines TRBV13 with TRBJ2-6; D might be TRBD2 (6 bases). The V gene's germline CDR1 is PRHDT and CDR2 FYEKMQ (reference sequence). CDR3 length: 17 residues. Trimming cost V 0 bases and J 0 bases, with 9 bases left between them. DNA for the CDR3: TGTGCCAGCAGCTTAGGCGGGAGTGGCTCTGGGGCCAACGTCCTGACTTTC. Residues: CASSLGGSGSGANVLTF.